Sequencing of this T cell receptor (beta chain) was carried out in a study of monozygotic twins with cystic fibrosis (dated by TCRdb to 2020 to 2022). In the study overall: Barcoded libraries were made from approximately 2.8 micrograms of fragmented DNA using approximately 15 PCR cycles. The study compared TCR beta repertoires within and between 16 monozygotic twin pairs with cystic fibrosis to assess genetic influence on V and J gene usage. Data for three of the twin pairs had previously been reported in another context. On the day blood was drawn, the twins' weight-for-height and FEVPerc (FEV1 disease centile) were ranked against those of the 1,060 cohort participants. Ten female and six male twin pairs, aged roughly 2.0 to 40 years (median about 9 years) and mostly children and adolescents, were included in the cohort. The study at large found these results: V gene usage was most similar to the co-twin in 13 of 16 pairs, and J usage was most similar to the co-twin in 8 of 16 pairs, which suggests genetic constraints. Monozygotic CF twin pairs shared significantly more nucleotide-identical clonotypes within each pair than unrelated CF individuals shared with one another (P = 0.000026, Mann-Whitney). Simpson clonality was generally low (median around 0.0095), suggesting a naive-dominated repertoire, with higher clonality in the most severely affected patients. The cohort was small, and the number of shared CDR3s showed no association with age, concordance or disease severity.

The twin pairs came from the European Cystic Fibrosis Twin and Sibling Study Cohort, which recruited patients from 158 CF clinics across 14 European countries. Zygosity and CFTR genotype were confirmed in-house, and zygosity was tested by multiplex PCR of nine short tandem repeat loci. Peripheral blood was taken from each twin, and clinical parameters were recorded on the day of blood sampling. Genomic DNA was isolated from peripheral blood cells with phenol/chloroform and kept in TE buffer at 4 degrees C. Notes on this clone: Its antigen specificity is not known. Base qualities were left out, and no much larger clone turns up one base away.

The CDR3 runs 11 amino acids, cysteine and valine included. The DNA shown is the 33-base CDR3, in frame from base 1. V loses 6 bases, J loses 5 bases, and the germline ends lie 11 bases apart. CDR1 and CDR2, looked up from the germline V gene (reference sequence), are DFQATT and SNEGSKA. Following the manufacturer's instructions, the researchers used the immunoSEQ immune profiling system to amplify TCR beta CDR3 regions via multiplex PCR. An Illumina NextSeq system was used to carry out the sequencing. The published analysis was carried out like this. Sequence data were processed on the immunoSEQ Analyzer platform, and clonality was computed as the square root of Simpson's index of productive rearrangements. Similarity in V and J usage was quantified by Jensen-Shannon distance, and CDR3 generation probabilities were calculated with OLGA. Shared CDR3 sequences were searched against the immuneACCESS database (August 2020) and VDJdb (December 2020). The clones in this table, taken by TCRdb from immuneACCESS, are in-frame only. Not every clone is retained; where verified, under half of the shortfall comes from an unresolved V gene, and the cause of the rest is unknown. V and J calls plus clone size are reproduced from that table; the DNA served to infer D and trimming. Here the sample has about 35,000 clones; around 66% occur a single time. The ten largest clones take up roughly 0.72% of the sample.

This receptor was taken from a girl aged 5-17 years with cystic fibrosis. Sequencing was carried out using blood. The rearrangement joined TRBV20-1 to TRBJ2-7, with the D gene uncertain. CDR3 protein: CSAGKIHEQYV. The DNA is TGCAGTGCGGGAAAGATTCACGAGCAGTACGTC.